This is a list of T cell receptor beta chains from one sample in a study of blood T cell repertoires in COVID-19. TCRdb's table, derived via immunoSEQ multiplex PCR, lists solely in-frame clones and lacks some. The data show about 78,000 clones, with 90% seen just once and around 0.93% held by the top ten. Sample: peripheral blood. The source is a woman in her fifties or sixties in a cohort sampled during active COVID-19. The CDR3 runs from the conserved cysteine through the conserved F or W. D genes are given only for firm matches. Not all rows give a size; the values are once, few, many and, for expanded clones, a class.

D gene	V gene	J gene	CDR3 length	clone size	CDR3 protein	CDR3 DNA
NA	TRBV28	TRBJ1-4	12	NA	CASRVAGEKLFF	TGTGCCAGCAGAGTTGCAGGAGAAAAACTGTTTTTT
NA	TRBV18	TRBJ2-7	15	NA	CASSPRTIRGEEQYF	TGTGCCAGCTCACCAAGGACAATTAGAGGTGAAGAGCAGTACTTC
TRBD1	TRBV7-2	TRBJ2-7	14	NA	CASSDRGSHREQYF	TGTGCCAGCAGCGACAGGGGGTCTCATAGGGAGCAGTACTTC
NA	TRBV30	TRBJ2-7	15	NA	CAWTQQRQGYAEQYF	TGTGCCTGGACCCAGCAGAGGCAGGGCTACGCCGAGCAGTACTTC
NA	TRBV5-4	TRBJ1-2	15	NA	CASSLEYNPFYGYTF	TGTGCCAGCAGCTTGGAATACAACCCTTTCTATGGCTACACCTTC
NA	TRBV3-1/TRBV3-2	TRBJ2-2	12	NA	CASSPNTGELFF	TGTGCCAGCAGCCCAAACACCGGGGAGCTGTTTTTT
TRBD2	TRBV3-1/TRBV3-2	TRBJ2-1	16	NA	CASSHLTSGSYNEQFF	TGTGCCAGCAGCCACCTGACTAGCGGTTCCTACAATGAGCAGTTCTTC
NA	TRBV7-2	TRBJ1-5	13	NA	CASSLQSNQPQHF	TGTGCCAGCAGCTTACAAAGCAATCAGCCCCAGCATTTT
NA	TRBV30	TRBJ2-1	17	few	CAWSLRDRLTIYNEQFF	TGTGCCTGGAGCCTCCGCGACAGGCTTACAATTTACAATGAGCAGTTCTTC
NA	TRBV2	TRBJ2-2	12	NA	CASSDSTGELFF	TGTGCCAGCAGTGACAGTACCGGGGAGCTGTTTTTT
TRBD1	TRBV19	TRBJ1-5	18	once	CASSIRDRGRSYNQPQHF	TGTGCCAGTAGTATCCGAGACAGGGGCCGATCTTACAATCAGCCCCAGCATTTT
TRBD1	TRBV6-6	TRBJ2-2	14	NA	CASSGTANTGELFF	TGTGCCAGCAGCGGGACAGCGAACACCGGGGAGCTGTTTTTT
TRBD1	TRBV10-1	TRBJ1-2	15	NA	CASSESREGAVGYTF	TGCGCCAGCAGTGAGAGTCGGGAGGGGGCGGTGGGCTACACCTTC
TRBD1	TRBV3-1/TRBV3-2	TRBJ2-5	15	NA	CASSLLDRARETQYF	TGTGCCAGCAGCCTTCTCGACAGGGCCCGAGAGACCCAGTACTTC
NA	TRBV7-3	TRBJ2-6	16	few	CASSGSATSGANVLTF	TGTGCCAGCAGCGGTAGCGCCACCTCTGGGGCCAACGTCCTGACTTTC
TRBD2	TRBV27	TRBJ2-3	16	NA	CASSIRPREARNTQYF	TGTGCCAGCAGTATAAGGCCGCGGGAGGCTCGAAATACGCAGTATTTT
NA	TRBV7-2	TRBJ2-7	17	NA	CASSLGFGETLSYEQYF	TGTGCCAGCAGCTTAGGATTCGGCGAGACTCTCTCCTACGAGCAGTACTTC
TRBD1	TRBV6-5	TRBJ1-1	15	NA	CASSRTGGAGTEAFF	TGTGCCAGCAGCCGGACAGGGGGCGCGGGCACTGAAGCTTTCTTT
TRBD2	TRBV19	TRBJ2-7	15	NA	CASTTSGGPSYEQYF	TGTGCCAGCACCACTAGCGGGGGCCCCTCCTACGAGCAGTACTTC
TRBD2	TRBV24-1	TRBJ2-5	13	NA	CATSGGGQETQYF	TGTGCCACCAGTGGGGGGGGTCAAGAGACCCAGTACTTC
TRBD1	TRBV19	TRBJ1-1	12	NA	CASRPDRDKAFF	TGTGCCAGTAGGCCCGACAGGGACAAAGCTTTCTTT
NA	TRBV4-1	TRBJ2-1	15	NA	CASRWGDISWDEQFF	TGCGCCAGCAGGTGGGGCGACATCTCGTGGGATGAGCAGTTCTTC
NA	TRBV6-5	TRBJ2-3	13	NA	CASRTGGTDTQYF	TGTGCCAGCAGGACCGGGGGCACAGATACGCAGTATTTT
NA	TRBV7-2	TRBJ1-5	15	NA	CASSLGSMGNQPQHF	TGTGCCAGCAGCTTGGGCTCAATGGGCAATCAGCCCCAGCATTTT
TRBD1	TRBV6-2/TRBV6-3	TRBJ2-3	15	NA	CASSPRTGVTDTQYF	TGTGCCAGCAGTCCCCGGACAGGGGTAACAGATACGCAGTATTTT
TRBD1	TRBV5-1	TRBJ2-6	18	NA	CASSLGGGGMEGANVLTF	TGCGCCAGCAGCTTGGGAGGGGGCGGAATGGAAGGGGCCAACGTCCTGACTTTC
TRBD1	TRBV7-9	TRBJ2-3	15	NA	CASIKSGQGTDTQYF	TGTGCCAGCATCAAATCGGGACAGGGGACAGATACGCAGTATTTT
NA	TRBV27	TRBJ1-2	21	NA	CASTTFGGRPSGVQAGYGYTF	TGTGCCAGCACCACTTTCGGGGGGCGTCCAAGCGGCGTCCAAGCAGGCTATGGCTACACCTTC
NA	TRBV28	TRBJ1-1	15	NA	CASRLRGGGSTEAFF	TGTGCCAGCAGGCTCCGGGGAGGAGGGAGCACTGAAGCTTTCTTT
NA	TRBV15	TRBJ2-4	17	NA	CATSGIQGWGAKNIQYF	TGTGCCACCAGCGGAATTCAGGGTTGGGGAGCCAAAAACATTCAGTACTTC
TRBD2	TRBV5-4	TRBJ2-5	15	NA	CASSFNGRGPQTQYF	TGTGCCAGCAGCTTCAACGGGAGGGGCCCCCAGACCCAGTACTTC
NA	TRBV30	TRBJ1-5	14	few	CAWSAGRENQPQHF	TGTGCCTGGAGTGCAGGACGGGAGAATCAGCCCCAGCATTTT
NA	TRBV6-5	TRBJ1-2	13	NA	CASSLPGGLGYTF	TGTGCCAGCAGTTTGCCGGGTGGCTTAGGCTACACCTTC
TRBD2	TRBV9	TRBJ2-2	15	once	CASSESGREAGELFF	TGTGCCAGCAGCGAGAGCGGGAGGGAAGCCGGGGAGCTGTTTTTT
TRBD1	TRBV19	TRBJ2-3	18	NA	CATLPIAGTGISTDTQYF	TGTGCCACTCTCCCCATTGCCGGGACAGGGATTAGCACAGATACGCAGTATTTT
NA	TRBV24-1	TRBJ2-5	14	NA	CATSDPLVGETQYF	TGTGCCACCAGTGATCCACTAGTAGGTGAGACCCAGTACTTC
NA	TRBV13	TRBJ2-5	14	NA	CASSLRLYQETQYF	TGTGCCAGCAGCTTGCGGCTGTACCAAGAGACCCAGTACTTC
NA	TRBV5-1	TRBJ2-7	14	NA	CASSLGLANYEQYF	TGCGCCAGCAGCTTAGGCCTAGCCAACTACGAGCAGTACTTC
TRBD2	TRBV2	TRBJ2-7	17	NA	CASITPSGGGDGYEQYF	TGTGCCAGCATTACCCCCTCCGGCGGGGGAGACGGATACGAGCAGTACTTC
NA	TRBV7-2	TRBJ2-5	14	NA	CASSFGLGGETQYF	TGTGCCAGCAGTTTCGGACTGGGAGGAGAGACCCAGTACTTC
NA	TRBV7-8	TRBJ2-7	15	NA	CASSPHAESRNEQYF	TGTGCCAGCAGCCCGCACGCCGAATCGAGGAACGAGCAGTACTTC